This TCR beta chain came from a study of T cells in women clearing cervical HPV infection. TCRdb's table, derived via immunoSEQ multiplex PCR, lists solely in-frame clones and lacks some. The listing records some 40,000 clones. The sequence derives from a woman between 18 and 75 years old with a cervical HPV16 infection that either progressed to CIN3+ or cleared (not recorded which). The specimen sequenced was blood buffy coat.

The covered CDR3 bases are TGTGCCAGCAGCTTGGGGACTAGCGCCACCTACAATGAG. As protein: CASSLGTSATYNE. The complete CDR3 sequence is CASSLGTSATYNEQFF. The gene calls are TRBV5-4 and TRBJ2-1; TRBD2 agrees at 9 bases. The sequence runs out 3 residues before the end of the CDR3; the remainder is reconstructed from the germline J gene. The CDR3 length is 16 residues. Unmatched junction bases numbered 3, after V lost 0 bases and J lost 2 bases. Germline CDR1 SGHNT, CDR2 YYREEE (reference sequence).